This TCR beta chain was obtained from a study of response to subunit inactivated influenza vaccine. This clonotype was counted only a few times. Antigen specificity is unknown. Study outcomes and limitations: Each seasonal flu vaccination may recruit only limited new T cells, authors suggested.

TCRdb reprocessed the RT-PCR reads with MiXCR, giving one entry per CDR3 protein. Among 860,000 or so distinct CDR3 sequences listed, 21% were seen once. Trimming cost V 8 bases and J 8 bases, with 15 bases left between them. The CDR3 contains 13 residues. This receptor was identified in a man between 50 and 59 years old who received an inactivated influenza vaccine. J is TRBJ1-4 and V is TRBV12-3 or TRBV12-4, with D possibly TRBD1 on 5 matching bases. The source was PBMCs from blood, collected less than 6 days after vaccination. The CDR3 DNA reads TGTGCCAGCTGGGGAGGGGTCACAGAAAAACTGTTTTTT. Protein sequence: CASWGGVTEKLFF.